This TCR beta chain was found in a study of cytomegalovirus exposure and HLA in healthy donors. Germline assignment: CDR1 SEHNR and CDR2 FQNEAQ (reference sequence). The V gene end was trimmed by 3 bases and the J gene end by 0 bases; junction bases not matched to a gene: 0. The CDR3 contains 15 residues. Of note for this clone: Its specificity is not known.

Study findings and constraints: Analysis was carried out at a later point, and it linked a missense DCLRE1C variant to TCR beta V- and J-gene trimming.

PCR involved 60 Vbeta and 13 Jbeta primers. Profiling relied on immunoSEQ multiplex PCR, and the TCRdb table lists in-frame clones only, not all of them. This table has under 200,000 clones, 75% to 85% appearing once. Sequencing was done on a sample of PBMCs. The chain links TRBV7-9 to TRBJ2-2, with 8 bases matching TRBD1. The TCR originated in a woman aged 18-29 years in good health and CMV-seronegative. CDR3: CASSLTGANTGELFF. The DNA for the CDR3 is TGTGCCAGCAGCTTGACAGGGGCGAACACCGGGGAGCTGTTTTTT.